Presented here are 9 T cell receptor beta chains from one specimen sequenced in a study of blood T cell repertoires in COVID-19. TCRdb's copy holds only in-frame clones and misses some; the assay was immunoSEQ multiplex PCR. The table lists roughly 180,000 clones, about four fifths of them singletons. Material: peripheral blood. The receptors derive from a man in his forties or fifties who had recovered from COVID-19.

The chain combines TRBV15 with TRBJ2-3, with a tentative D call TRBD2 (6 bases). The germline CDR1 and CDR2 sequences are LNHNV and YYDKDF (reference sequence). The CDR3 is made up of 14 amino acids. Between the trimmed V and J ends, which lost 3 bases and 2 bases, there was a span of 9 bases. For the CDR3, the DNA is TGTGCCACCAGCAGTGGGGGGTACACAGATACGCAGTATTTT. This gives the protein CATSSGGYTDTQYF.

The CDR3 is CASSRLLVGQETYNEQFF. The DNA for the CDR3 is TGCGCCAGCAGCCGCCTCTTGGTTGGGCAAGAAACCTACAATGAGCAGTTCTTC. This sequence joins TRBV4-1 and TRBJ2-1; no reliable D call. V was pared by 4 bases and J by 2 bases, with 21 bases between. The germline CDR1 and CDR2 sequences are MGHRA and YSYEKL. This CDR3 is built from 18 residues.

The DNA of the CDR3 is TGTGCCAGCAGTTACTCGCCGGACATATCGAACACTGAAGCTTTCTTT. Residues: CASSYSPDISNTEAFF. V gene TRBV6-6 combines with J gene TRBJ1-1; D possibly corresponds to TRBD1 (5 bases). The CDR3 consists of 16 residues. Germline V gene lookup returns CDR1 MNHNY and CDR2 SVGAGI (reference sequence). Deletions cut 0 bases from V and 1 base from J, with 12 bases between.

The V call is TRBV19, the J call TRBJ1-2; 10 bases are a match to TRBD1. CDR1 and CDR2 from the germline V gene are LNHDA and SQIVND (reference sequence). CDR3 size: 12 residues. The J segment lost 10 bases and the V segment lost 4 bases, leaving 3 bases of the junction unmatched. The CDR3 DNA reads TGTGCCAGTAGTAGGGACAGGGGAGACTACACCTTC. Translated, it gives CASSRDRGDYTF.

The chain combines TRBV14 with TRBJ1-3; D is unclear. V was pared by 5 bases and J by 4 bases, with 15 bases between. This CDR3 region has 15 residues. Germline V gives CDR1 SGHDN, CDR2 FVKESK. CDR3 nucleotides: TGTGCCAGCAGCACCGGGCGGGGTCGGGGAAACACCATATATTTT. The encoded protein is CASSTGRGRGNTIYF. The complete variable domain, with remaining parts taken from reference TRBV14 and TRBJ1-3, reads EAGVTQFPSHSVIEKGQTVTLRCDPISGHDNLYWYRRVMGKEIKFLLHFVKESKQDESGMPNNRFLAERTGGTYSTLKVQPAELEDSGVYFCASSTGRGRGNTIYFGEGSWLTVV.

V and J are TRBV7-2 and TRBJ1-5, with D hard to call. Trimming took 3 bases from V and 0 from J, leaving 3 bases between them. This CDR3 region has 13 residues. Germline CDR1 reads SGHTA; CDR2 reads FQGNSA. The CDR3 is CASSFSSNQPQHF. CDR3 DNA sequence: TGTGCCAGCAGCTTCAGTAGCAATCAGCCCCAGCATTTT.

The J gene is TRBJ1-2, the V gene TRBV19; 8 positions agree with TRBD1. Germline values: CDR1 LNHDA, CDR2 SQIVND (reference sequence). Losses at the gene ends were 5 bases for V and 0 bases for J; bases not matched to a gene: 5. CDR3 length: 15 residues. CDR3 residues: CASSFRDRSNYGYTF. The CDR3 bases are TGTGCCAGTAGTTTCCGGGACAGGTCTAACTATGGCTACACCTTC.

V and J are TRBV19 and TRBJ2-7, with 10 positions matching TRBD1. This CDR3 is 15 amino acids long. Germline CDR1 and CDR2: LNHDA and SQIVND (reference sequence). The junction had 3 bases not matched to a gene; V was cut back by 1 base and J by 3 bases. The CDR3 nucleotides read TGTGCCAGTAGTATAGTGGACAGGGGGGTCTACGAGCAGTACTTC. Residues: CASSIVDRGVYEQYF.

The rearrangement joins TRBV6-5 to TRBJ2-3; 10 bases map to TRBD2. Trimming took 6 bases from V and 6 from J; bases not matched to a gene: 9. The CDR3 has 15 amino acids. CDR1 and CDR2 from the germline V gene are MNHEY and SVGAGI. The CDR3 region has the DNA TGTGCCAGCAGCATCAGCGGGGGGGGTCGGGATACGCAGTATTTT. Encoded protein: CASSISGGGRDTQYF.